This T cell receptor beta chain is from a study of T-cell reconstitution after alpha-beta-depleted transplantation in children. For TCRbeta, the library was prepared with unique molecular identifiers. TCRdb reprocessed the PCR reads with MiXCR, giving one entry per CDR3 protein. The sample contains hundreds of thousands of distinct CDR3 sequences, 16% of which appear only once. The material was PBMCs from the stem cell graft donor, obtained from the stem cell graft. The sequence was obtained from a human donor who donated a stem cell graft to a child with acute myeloid leukemia.

The DNA for the CDR3 is TGCAGTTTCAAACTAGCGGGGGGGAGTAATGAGCAGTTCTTC. Translation: CSFKLAGGSNEQFF. The chain links TRBV20-1 to TRBJ2-1; 13 positions agree with TRBD2. Germline values: CDR1 DFQATT, CDR2 SNEGSKA (reference sequence). There are 14 residues in the CDR3. The junction had 8 bases not matched to a gene; V was cut back by 8 bases and J by 7 bases.